Reported below is one TCR beta chain. Germline-derived CDR1 and CDR2 are MGHRA and YSYEKL. CDR3 length: 14 amino acids. Between the trimmed V and J ends, which lost 0 bases and 5 bases, there was a span of 10 bases. Libraries were prepared by immunoSEQ multiplex PCR; TCRdb keeps only in-frame clonotypes and omits some of them. The repertoire holds 10,000 to 15,000 clones, with roughly 65% as singletons. Indicated treatment: randomized to nivolumab then ipilimumab (arm A) or the reverse (arm B). None of the patients previously received DNA-damaging chemotherapy. PBMC sorting kept live CD3+CD8+ cells without CD19 or CD56. These data belong to a study of sequential checkpoint blockade in melanoma. Whole-study context: Randomization was 1:1 between first-line nivolumab→ipilimumab and ipilimumab→nivolumab.

This receptor was obtained from a human donor with melanoma. The source material was CD8+ T cells sorted from blood (inferred from file names), sampled from a patient given nivolumab and ipilimumab in sequence. This chain uses TRBV4-1 with TRBJ2-5, with a possible D match to TRBD2 (5 bases). Here the CDR3 DNA reads TGCGCCAGCAGCCAAGAGGGAGACGGGGAGACCCAGTACTTC. Protein sequence: CASSQEGDGETQYF.